These 11 T cell receptor beta chains were all obtained from the same sample, sequenced in a study of shared clonotypes between healthy human individuals. Only in-frame clones appear in the TCRdb table, and some are missing; sequencing was by immunoSEQ multiplex PCR. Of roughly 660,000 clones listed, 90% are singletons. The sample consisted of memory CD8+ T cells from PBMCs. The subset was: CD45RO+ cells pooled with CCR7-negative TemRA cells. Receptor source: a man between 18 and 29 years old in good health. Some clones in this sample may be carry-over from other donors' samples.

The DNA of the CDR3 is TGTGCCAGCAGTAAAGTCGGTCCTAGCACAGATACGCAGTATTTT. Translated: CASSKVGPSTDTQYF. The genes are TRBV27 and TRBJ2-3; no firm D call. Germline lookup yields CDR1 MNHEY and CDR2 SMNVEV (reference sequence). This CDR3 has 15 residues. Trimming took off 5 bases at V and 0 bases at J, with 12 bases between the two ends.

The chain is built from TRBV11-2 and TRBJ2-1, with D perhaps TRBD1 or TRBD2 (5 bases each). The V gene's germline CDR1 is SGHAT and CDR2 FQNNGV. CDR3 size: 17 residues. V was trimmed by 6 bases and J by 0 bases, leaving 18 bases between them. This CDR3 reads CASSTTGTRSSYNEQFF. The CDR3 DNA reads TGTGCCAGCAGTACAACCGGGACGCGGAGCTCCTACAATGAGCAGTTCTTC.

This chain joins TRBV10-2 and TRBJ2-5; 8 bases fit TRBD1. CDR1 and CDR2 from the germline V gene are WSHSY and SAAADI. V lost 6 bases to trimming and J lost 5 bases; unmatched junction nucleotides: 8. The CDR3 has 14 amino acids. Written as DNA, the CDR3 is TGCGCCAGCAGGGAAGACAGGGGATCTGAGACCCAGTACTTC. It codes for CASREDRGSETQYF.

The CDR3 sequence: CAISEQYGRASEQFF. CDR3 nucleotides: TGTGCCATCAGTGAGCAGTACGGGAGGGCTAGTGAGCAGTTCTTC. This chain uses TRBV10-3 with TRBJ2-1; TRBD2 matches at 8 bases. The V segment lost 2 bases and the J segment 9 bases; nucleotides outside the gene matches: 9. Germline-derived CDR1 and CDR2 are ENHRY and SYGVKD. The CDR3 is 15 residues long.

The chain combines TRBV28 with TRBJ2-6; 8 positions agree with TRBD1. J lost 0 bases, V lost 1 base, and 11 bases had no gene match. The CDR3 runs to 20 residues. Germline CDR1 and CDR2: MDHEN and SYDVKM. For the CDR3, the DNA is TGTGCCAGCAGTTTATTCGAGTTTGAGGGACAGGACTCTGGGGCCAACGTCCTGACTTTC. This translates into CASSLFEFEGQDSGANVLTF.

This clone has a handful of counts. V and J are TRBV2 and TRBJ1-3, with 11 bases matching TRBD1. Germline V gives CDR1 SNHLY, CDR2 FYNNEI. The V and J ends lost 6 bases and 1 base, in that order; junction bases with no gene match: 2. The CDR3 totals 15 residues. Here the CDR3 DNA reads TGTGCCAGCAGGGGACAGGGGGTATCTGGAAACACCATATATTTT. Residues: CASRGQGVSGNTIYF. Together with reference TRBV2 and TRBJ1-3, the CDR3 gives the full variable domain: EPEVTQTPSHQVTQMGQEVILRCVPISNHLYFYWYRQILGQKVEFLVSFYNNEISEKSEIFDDQFSVERPDGSNFTLKIRSTKLEDSAMYFCASRGQGVSGNTIYFGEGSWLTVV.

Note on this clone: Other DNA sequences in the same sample also yield this CDR3. CDR3 DNA sequence: TGTGCCAGCAGCGTTGGGTTAGCGGGATCCTACAATGAGCAGTTCTTC. It is translated as CASSVGLAGSYNEQFF. V usage is TRBV9 and J usage is TRBJ2-1; 8 positions match TRBD2. With V trimmed by 2 bases and J by 1 base, 5 bases remained unmatched. Germline-derived CDR1 and CDR2 are SGDLS and YYNGEE. The CDR3 runs to 16 residues.

This sequence joins TRBV4-1 and TRBJ2-7; 8 bases fit TRBD2. V shed 3 bases and J 3 bases; nucleotides not matched to a gene: 19. From germline, CDR1 is MGHRA and CDR2 YSYEKL. The CDR3 is 19 amino acids. CDR3 amino acids: CASSQLWSAGEGVSYEQYF. The CDR3 nucleotides are TGCGCCAGCAGCCAGCTATGGTCAGCGGGAGAGGGGGTAAGCTACGAGCAGTACTTC.

The V gene is TRBV9, the J gene TRBJ2-3, with 8 bases lining up with TRBD1. J lost 2 bases, V lost 3 bases, and 5 bases had no gene match. This CDR3 has 15 amino acids. CDR1 is SGDLS, CDR2 YYNGEE, per germline. The CDR3 loop is CASSARDRTTDTQYF. The CDR3 DNA sequence: TGTGCCAGCAGCGCCCGGGACAGGACCACAGATACGCAGTATTTT.

This clone occurred once. V usage is TRBV27 and J usage is TRBJ2-3, with TRBD2 identical over 9 bases. Germline assignment: CDR1 MNHEY and CDR2 SMNVEV (reference sequence). The CDR3 has 17 amino acids. V shed 2 bases and J 0 bases; nucleotides not matched to a gene: 6. The CDR3 region is CASSLAGGAPSTDTQYF. The CDR3 nucleotides read TGTGCCAGCAGTTTAGCGGGAGGGGCTCCTAGCACAGATACGCAGTATTTT.

The chain recombines TRBV28 with TRBJ2-3, with D unresolved. V was clipped by 6 bases and J by 8 bases, with 24 bases between them. CDR3 size: 16 residues. Germline V gene data show CDR1 as MDHEN and CDR2 as SYDVKM. CDR3 amino acids: CASSTRPRISEPTQYF. In DNA, the CDR3 is TGTGCCAGCAGCACCAGGCCGAGAATCTCTGAGCCTACGCAGTATTTT. The full variable domain, in which reference TRBV28 and TRBJ2-3 provide the parts outside the CDR3, is DVKVTQSSRYLVKRTGEKVFLECVQDMDHENMFWYRQDPGLGLRLIYFSYDVKMKEKGDIPEGYSVSREKKERFSLILESASTNQTSMYLCASSTRPRISEPTQYFGPGTRLTVL.